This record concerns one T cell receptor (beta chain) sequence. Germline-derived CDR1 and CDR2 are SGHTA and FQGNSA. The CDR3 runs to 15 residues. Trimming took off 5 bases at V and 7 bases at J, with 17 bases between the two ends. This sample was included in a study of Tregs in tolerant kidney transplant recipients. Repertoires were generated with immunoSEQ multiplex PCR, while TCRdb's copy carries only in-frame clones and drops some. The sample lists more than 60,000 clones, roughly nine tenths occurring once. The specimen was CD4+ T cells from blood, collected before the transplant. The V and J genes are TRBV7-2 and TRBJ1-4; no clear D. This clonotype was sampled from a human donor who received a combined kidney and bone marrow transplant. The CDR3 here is CASSPGRVWGEKLFF. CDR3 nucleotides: TGTGCCAGCAGCCCTGGGAGGGTATGGGGTGAAAAACTGTTTTTT.